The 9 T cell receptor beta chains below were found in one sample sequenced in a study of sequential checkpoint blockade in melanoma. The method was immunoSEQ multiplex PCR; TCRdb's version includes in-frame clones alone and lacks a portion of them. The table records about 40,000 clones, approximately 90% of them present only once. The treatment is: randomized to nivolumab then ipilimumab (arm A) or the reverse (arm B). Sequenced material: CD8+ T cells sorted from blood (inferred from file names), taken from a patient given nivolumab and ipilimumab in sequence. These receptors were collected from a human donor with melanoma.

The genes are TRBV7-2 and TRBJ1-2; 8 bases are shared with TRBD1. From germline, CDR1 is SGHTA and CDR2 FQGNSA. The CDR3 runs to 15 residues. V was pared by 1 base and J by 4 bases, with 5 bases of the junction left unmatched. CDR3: CASSLEGQELYGYTF. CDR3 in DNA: TGTGCCAGCAGCTTAGAGGGACAGGAACTCTATGGCTACACCTTC.

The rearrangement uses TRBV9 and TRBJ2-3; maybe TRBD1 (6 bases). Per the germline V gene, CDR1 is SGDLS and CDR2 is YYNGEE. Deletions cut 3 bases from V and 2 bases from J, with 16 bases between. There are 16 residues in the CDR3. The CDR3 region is CASSAGPGTYTDTQYF. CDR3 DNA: TGTGCCAGCAGCGCGGGACCCGGGACATACACAGATACGCAGTATTTT.

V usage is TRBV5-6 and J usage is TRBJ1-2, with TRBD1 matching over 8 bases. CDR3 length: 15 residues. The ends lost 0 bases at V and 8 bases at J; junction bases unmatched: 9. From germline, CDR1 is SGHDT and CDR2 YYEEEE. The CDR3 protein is CASSLDFPAGGGYTF. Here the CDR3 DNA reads TGTGCCAGCAGCTTGGATTTTCCTGCAGGGGGCGGCTACACCTTC. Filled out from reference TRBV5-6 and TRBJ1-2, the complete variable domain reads DAGVTQSPTHLIKTRGQQVTLRCSPKSGHDTVSWYQQALGQGPQFIFQYYEEEERQRGNFPDRFSGHQFPNYSSELNVNALLLGDSALYLCASSLDFPAGGGYTFGSGTRLTVV.

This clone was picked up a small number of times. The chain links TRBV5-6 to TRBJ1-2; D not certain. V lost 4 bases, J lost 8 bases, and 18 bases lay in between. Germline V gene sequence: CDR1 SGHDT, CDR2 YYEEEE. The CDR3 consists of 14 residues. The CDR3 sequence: CASSDGGLFTGYTF. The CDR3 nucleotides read TGTGCCAGCAGCGACGGCGGGCTCTTTACCGGCTACACCTTC. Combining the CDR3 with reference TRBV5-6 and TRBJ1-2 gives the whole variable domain DAGVTQSPTHLIKTRGQQVTLRCSPKSGHDTVSWYQQALGQGPQFIFQYYEEEERQRGNFPDRFSGHQFPNYSSELNVNALLLGDSALYLCASSDGGLFTGYTFGSGTRLTVV.

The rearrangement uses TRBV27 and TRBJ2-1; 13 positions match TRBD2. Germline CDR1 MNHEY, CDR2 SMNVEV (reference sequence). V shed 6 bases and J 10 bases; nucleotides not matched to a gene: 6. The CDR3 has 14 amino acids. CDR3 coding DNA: TGTGCCAGCAGCGGACTAGCGGGAGTCGGCGAGCAGTTCTTC. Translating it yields CASSGLAGVGEQFF.

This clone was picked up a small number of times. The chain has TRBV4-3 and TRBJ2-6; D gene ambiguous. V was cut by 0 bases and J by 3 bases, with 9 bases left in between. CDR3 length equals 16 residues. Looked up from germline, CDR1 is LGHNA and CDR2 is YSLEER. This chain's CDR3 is CASSQDRGLGANVLTF. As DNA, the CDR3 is TGCGCCAGCAGCCAAGATCGAGGTCTTGGGGCCAACGTCCTGACTTTC.

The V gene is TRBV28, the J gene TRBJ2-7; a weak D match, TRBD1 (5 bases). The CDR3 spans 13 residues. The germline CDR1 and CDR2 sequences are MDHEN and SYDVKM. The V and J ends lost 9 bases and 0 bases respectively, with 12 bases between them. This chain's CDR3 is CARRQSNSYEQYV. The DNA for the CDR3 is TGTGCCAGGAGACAGAGCAACTCCTACGAGCAGTACGTC.

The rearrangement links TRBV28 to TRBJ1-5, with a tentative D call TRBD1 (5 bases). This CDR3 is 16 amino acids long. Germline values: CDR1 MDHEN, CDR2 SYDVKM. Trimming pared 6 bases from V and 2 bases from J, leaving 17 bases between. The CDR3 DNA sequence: TGTGCCAGCAGACGCGGGACGGCCCAGGGCAATCAGCCCCAGCATTTT. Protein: CASRRGTAQGNQPQHF.

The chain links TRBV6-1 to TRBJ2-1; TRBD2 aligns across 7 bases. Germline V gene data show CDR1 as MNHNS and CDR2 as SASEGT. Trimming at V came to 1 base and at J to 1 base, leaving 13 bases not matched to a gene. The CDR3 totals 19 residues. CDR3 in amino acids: CASSEEGLAAFGSYNEQFF. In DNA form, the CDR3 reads TGTGCCAGCAGTGAAGAGGGGCTAGCGGCCTTTGGGTCCTACAATGAGCAGTTCTTC.